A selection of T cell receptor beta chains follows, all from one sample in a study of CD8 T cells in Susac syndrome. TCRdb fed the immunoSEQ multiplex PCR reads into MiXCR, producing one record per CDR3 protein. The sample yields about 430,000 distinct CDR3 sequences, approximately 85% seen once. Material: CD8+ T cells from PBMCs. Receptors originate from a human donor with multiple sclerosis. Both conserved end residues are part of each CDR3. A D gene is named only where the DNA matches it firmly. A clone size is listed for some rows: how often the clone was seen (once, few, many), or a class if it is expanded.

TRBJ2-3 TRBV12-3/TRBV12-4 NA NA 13 CASSFTMTDTQYF TGTGCCAGCAGTTTCACTATGACAGATACGCAGTATTTT
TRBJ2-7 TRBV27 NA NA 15 CASSLVGRGPYEQYF TGTGCCAGCAGTTTAGTAGGTCGGGGGCCTTACGAGCAGTACTTC
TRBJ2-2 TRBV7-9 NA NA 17 CASSLAPLGRGTGELFF TGTGCCAGCAGCTTAGCCCCACTCGGGAGAGGCACCGGGGAGCTGTTTTTT
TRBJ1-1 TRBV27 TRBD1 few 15 CASSLSAGGTTEAFF TGTGCCAGCAGTTTATCGGCAGGGGGAACAACTGAAGCTTTCTTT
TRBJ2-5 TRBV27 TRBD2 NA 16 CASSFVPGLAQETQYF TGTGCCAGCAGTTTCGTCCCGGGACTAGCCCAAGAGACCCAGTACTTC
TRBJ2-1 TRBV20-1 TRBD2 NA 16 CSARAPPSGAGNEQFF TGCAGTGCTAGGGCCCCGCCTAGCGGGGCGGGGAATGAGCAGTTCTTC
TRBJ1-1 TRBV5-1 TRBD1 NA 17 CASSLYPGGQGGSEAFF TGCGCCAGCAGCTTGTATCCTGGGGGACAGGGGGGTTCTGAAGCTTTCTTT
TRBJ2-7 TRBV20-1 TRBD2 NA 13 CSATSGSGYEQYF TGCAGTGCTACTAGCGGGTCGGGCTACGAGCAGTACTTC
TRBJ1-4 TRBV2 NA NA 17 CASSEGWTLTTNEKLFF TGTGCCAGCAGTGAAGGCTGGACACTTACAACTAATGAAAAACTGTTTTTT
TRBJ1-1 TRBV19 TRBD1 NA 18 CASSPPAGTGGSLTEAFF TGTGCCAGTAGTCCTCCGGCCGGGACAGGGGGATCGTTGACTGAAGCTTTCTTT
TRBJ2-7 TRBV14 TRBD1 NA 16 CASSQPGQSTLGEQYF TGTGCCAGCAGCCAACCGGGACAGTCAACGTTGGGAGAGCAGTACTTC
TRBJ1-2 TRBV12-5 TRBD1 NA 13 CASGSDRVSGYTF TGTGCTAGTGGTTCAGACAGGGTTTCTGGCTACACCTTC
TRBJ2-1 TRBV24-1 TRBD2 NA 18 CATSDSSGLAGEVNEQFF TGTGCCACCAGTGATTCCTCGGGACTAGCGGGGGAAGTCAATGAGCAGTTCTTC
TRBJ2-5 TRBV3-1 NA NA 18 CASSQTRSGGYGQETQYF TGTGCCAGCAGCCAAACTAGGTCAGGGGGGTACGGCCAAGAGACCCAGTACTTC
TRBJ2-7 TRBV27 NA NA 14 CASSLIAGLNEQYF TGTGCCAGCAGTTTAATCGCAGGGCTGAATGAGCAGTACTTC
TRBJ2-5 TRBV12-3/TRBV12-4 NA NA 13 CASSEAGEETQYF TGTGCCAGCAGCGAAGCCGGGGAAGAGACCCAGTACTTC
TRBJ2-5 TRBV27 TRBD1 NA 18 CASSLLTSGTGLWETQYF TGTGCCAGCAGTTTACTCACCTCCGGGACAGGCCTTTGGGAGACCCAGTACTTC
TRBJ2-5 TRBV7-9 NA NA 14 CASAYLGEEETQYF TGTGCCAGCGCCTACCTGGGGGAGGAGGAGACCCAGTACTTC
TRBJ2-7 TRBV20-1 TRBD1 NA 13 CSARRQGTYEQYF TGCAGTGCTCGTAGACAGGGGACCTACGAGCAGTACTTC
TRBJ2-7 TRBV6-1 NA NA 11 CASRGIIQRYF TGTGCCAGCAGGGGGATCATTCAGCGGTACTTC
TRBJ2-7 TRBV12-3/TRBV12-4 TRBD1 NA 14 CASSPRDRAYEQYF TGTGCCAGCAGTCCGCGGGACAGGGCCTACGAGCAGTACTTC
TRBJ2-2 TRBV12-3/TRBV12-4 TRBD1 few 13 CATGTANTGELFF TGTGCCACCGGGACAGCCAACACCGGGGAGCTGTTTTTT
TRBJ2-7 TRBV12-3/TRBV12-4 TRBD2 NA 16 CASSHLAGEGSYEQYF TGTGCCAGCAGTCACTTAGCGGGAGAGGGTTCCTACGAGCAGTACTTC
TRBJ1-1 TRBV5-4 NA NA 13 CASSLQVGTEAFF TGTGCCAGCAGCTTACAGGTCGGAACTGAAGCTTTCTTT
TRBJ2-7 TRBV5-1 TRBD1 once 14 CASSAGTGVDEQYF TGCGCCAGCAGCGCCGGGACAGGGGTCGACGAGCAGTACTTC
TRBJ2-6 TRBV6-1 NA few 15 CASRRDSSGANVLTF TGTGCCAGCAGGCGGGACAGCTCTGGGGCCAACGTCCTGACTTTC
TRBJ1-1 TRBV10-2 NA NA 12 CASTSPGTEAFF TGCGCCAGCACTAGCCCAGGGACTGAAGCTTTCTTT
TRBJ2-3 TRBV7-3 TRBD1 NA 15 CASSLSGGAADTQYF TGTGCCAGCAGCTTATCAGGGGGCGCGGCAGATACGCAGTATTTT
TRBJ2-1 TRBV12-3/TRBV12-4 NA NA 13 CASSLGAGNEQFF TGTGCCAGCAGTTTAGGGGCAGGGAATGAGCAGTTCTTC
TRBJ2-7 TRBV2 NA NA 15 CASSDGGGTTYEQYF TGTGCCAGCAGTGACGGCGGGGGCACTACCTACGAGCAGTACTTC
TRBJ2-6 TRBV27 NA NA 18 CASSFGTLKYSGANVLTF TGTGCCAGCAGTTTCGGGACTTTGAAGTACTCTGGGGCCAACGTCCTGACTTTC
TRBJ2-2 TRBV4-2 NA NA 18 CASSQVPGQGSFTGELFF TGTGCCAGCAGCCAGGTTCCGGGACAAGGAAGCTTCACCGGGGAGCTGTTTTTT
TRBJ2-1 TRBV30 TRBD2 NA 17 CAWSVLPGTSPWGEQFF TGTGCCTGGAGTGTACTCCCCGGGACTAGCCCTTGGGGTGAGCAGTTCTTC
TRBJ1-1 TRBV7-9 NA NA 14 CASSLQGSHTEAFF TGTGCCAGCAGCTTACAGGGGAGCCACACTGAAGCTTTCTTT
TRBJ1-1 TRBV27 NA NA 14 CASSVDRLSTEAFF TGTGCCAGCAGTGTAGACAGGCTGAGCACTGAAGCTTTCTTT
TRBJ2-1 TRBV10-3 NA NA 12 CAISESNNEQFF TGTGCCATCAGTGAGTCTAACAATGAGCAGTTCTTC
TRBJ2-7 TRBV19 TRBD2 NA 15 CASSIDILAGDEQYF TGTGCCAGTAGTATAGATATCCTAGCGGGAGACGAGCAGTACTTC